Below are 2 T cell receptor beta chains sequenced from a single sample in a study of naive and memory T cell subsets. The library had UMIs added by 3' ligation of an oligonucleotide to TCR cDNA. Amplification of ligated cDNA took four PCR rounds with SP2 and nested alpha and beta constant primers. TCRdb re-derived calls from the 5' RACE reads in MiXCR, one entry per CDR3 protein. The table lists tens of thousands of distinct CDR3 sequences, 6% to 8% of them singletons. The receptors were sampled from a female donor in good health.

In its sample, this clonotype was seen many times. The rearrangement links TRBV28 to TRBJ1-2; D gene uncertain. The CDR3 runs 12 residues. The germline gives CDR1 MDHEN, CDR2 SYDVKM. Trimming shortened V by 6 bases and J by 8 bases, and 13 bases separated the two germline ends. The CDR3 loop is CASSSERTGYTF. As DNA, the CDR3 is TGTGCCAGCAGCAGTGAGCGAACCGGCTACACCTTC.

The table lists this clonotype with many counts. The CDR3 protein is CASSPQGALYNEQFF. The CDR3 DNA follows: TGTGCCAGCAGTCCACAGGGGGCCCTATACAATGAGCAGTTCTTC. The chain has TRBV12-3 or TRBV12-4 and TRBJ2-1, with 9 bases aligning to TRBD1. The CDR3 has 15 amino acids. J lost 4 bases, V lost 5 bases, and 6 bases had no gene match.